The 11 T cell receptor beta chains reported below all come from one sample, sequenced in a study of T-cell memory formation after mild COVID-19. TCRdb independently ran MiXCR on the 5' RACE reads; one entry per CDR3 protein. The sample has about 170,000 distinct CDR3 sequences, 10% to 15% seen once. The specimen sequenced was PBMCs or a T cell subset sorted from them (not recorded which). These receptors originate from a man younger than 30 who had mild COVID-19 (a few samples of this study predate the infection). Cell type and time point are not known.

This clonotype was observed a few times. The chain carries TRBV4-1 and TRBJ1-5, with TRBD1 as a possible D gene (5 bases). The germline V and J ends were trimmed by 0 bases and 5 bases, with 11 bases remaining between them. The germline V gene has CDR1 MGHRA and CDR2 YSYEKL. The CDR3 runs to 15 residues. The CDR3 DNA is TGCGCCAGCAGCCAAGATTACCAGGGTCATCAGCCCCAGCATTTT. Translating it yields CASSQDYQGHQPQHF.

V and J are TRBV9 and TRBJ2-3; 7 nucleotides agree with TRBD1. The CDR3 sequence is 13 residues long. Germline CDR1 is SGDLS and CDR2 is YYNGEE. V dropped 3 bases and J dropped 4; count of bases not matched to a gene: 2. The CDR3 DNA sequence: TGTGCCAGCAGCGCGCAGGGGGCAGATACGCAGTATTTT. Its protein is CASSAQGADTQYF.

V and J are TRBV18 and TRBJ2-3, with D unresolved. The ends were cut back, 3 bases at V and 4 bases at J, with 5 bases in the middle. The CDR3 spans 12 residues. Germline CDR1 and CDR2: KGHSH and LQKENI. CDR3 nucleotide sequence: TGTGCCAGCTCACCTCGCCCAGATACGCAGTATTTT. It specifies CASSPRPDTQYF.

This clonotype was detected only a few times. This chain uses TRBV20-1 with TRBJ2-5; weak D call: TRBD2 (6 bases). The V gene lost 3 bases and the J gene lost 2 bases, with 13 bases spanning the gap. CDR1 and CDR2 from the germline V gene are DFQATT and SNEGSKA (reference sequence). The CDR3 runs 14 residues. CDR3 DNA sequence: TGCAGTGCTAGTGGAGGGGCCGCTCAAGAGACCCAGTACTTC. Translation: CSASGGAAQETQYF.

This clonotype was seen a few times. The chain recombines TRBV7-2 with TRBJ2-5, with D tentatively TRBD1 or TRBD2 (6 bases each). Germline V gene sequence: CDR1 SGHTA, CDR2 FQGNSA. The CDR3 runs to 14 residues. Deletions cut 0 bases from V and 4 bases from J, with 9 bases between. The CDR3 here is CASSLAGGLETQYF. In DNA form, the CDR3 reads TGTGCCAGCAGCTTAGCGGGGGGCCTAGAGACCCAGTACTTC. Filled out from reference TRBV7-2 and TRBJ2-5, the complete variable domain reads GAGVSQSPSNKVTEKGKDVELRCDPISGHTALYWYRQSLGQGLEFLIYFQGNSAPDKSGLPSDRFSAERTGGSVSTLTIQRTQQEDSAVYLCASSLAGGLETQYFGPGTRLLVL.

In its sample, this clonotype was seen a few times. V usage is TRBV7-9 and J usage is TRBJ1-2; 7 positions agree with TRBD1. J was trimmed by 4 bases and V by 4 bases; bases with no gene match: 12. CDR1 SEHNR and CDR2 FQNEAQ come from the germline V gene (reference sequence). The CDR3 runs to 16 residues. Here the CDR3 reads CASSSYSRDSPYGYTF. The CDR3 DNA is TGTGCCAGCAGCTCCTACTCCCGGGACAGCCCCTATGGCTACACCTTC. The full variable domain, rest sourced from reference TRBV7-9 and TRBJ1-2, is DTGVSQNPRHKITKRGQNVTFRCDPISEHNRLYWYRQTLGQGPEFLTYFQNEAQLEKSRLLSDRFSAERPKGSFSTLEIQRTEQGDSAMYLCASSSYSRDSPYGYTFGSGTRLTVV.

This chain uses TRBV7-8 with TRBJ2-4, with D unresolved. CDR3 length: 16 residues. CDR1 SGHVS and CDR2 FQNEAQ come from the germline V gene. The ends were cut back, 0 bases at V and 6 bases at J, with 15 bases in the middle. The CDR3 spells CASSLALRAVGNIQYF. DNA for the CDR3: TGTGCCAGCAGCTTAGCGCTTAGGGCAGTTGGAAACATTCAGTACTTC.

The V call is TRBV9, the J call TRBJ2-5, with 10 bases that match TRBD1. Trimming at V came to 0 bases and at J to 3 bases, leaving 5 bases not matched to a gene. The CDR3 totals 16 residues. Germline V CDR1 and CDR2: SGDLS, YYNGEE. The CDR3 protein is CASSVGGDRGKETQYF. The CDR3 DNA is TGTGCCAGCAGCGTAGGGGGGGACAGGGGTAAAGAGACCCAGTACTTC.

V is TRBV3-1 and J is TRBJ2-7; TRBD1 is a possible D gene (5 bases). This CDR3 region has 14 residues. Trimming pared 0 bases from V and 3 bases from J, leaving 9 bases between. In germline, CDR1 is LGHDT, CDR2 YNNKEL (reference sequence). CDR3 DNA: TGTGCCAGCAGCCAAGAGCAGGGCCGCTACGAGCAGTACTTC. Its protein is CASSQEQGRYEQYF.

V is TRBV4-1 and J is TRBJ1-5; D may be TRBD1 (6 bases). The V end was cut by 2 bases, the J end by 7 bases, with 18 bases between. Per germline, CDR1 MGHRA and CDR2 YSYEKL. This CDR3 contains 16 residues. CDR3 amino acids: CASSQLYRGGGQPQHF. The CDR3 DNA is TGCGCCAGCAGCCAATTATATCGGGGGGGCGGGCAGCCCCAGCATTTT.

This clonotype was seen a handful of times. The CDR3 reads CASSRWTGGNTEAFF. CDR3 in DNA: TGCGCCAGCAGCCGATGGACAGGGGGGAACACTGAAGCTTTCTTT. This chain joins TRBV5-1 and TRBJ1-1; TRBD1 matches at 10 bases. J lost 1 base, V lost 4 bases, and 4 bases had no gene match. Germline CDR1 SGHRS, CDR2 YFSETQ. There are 15 residues in the CDR3.